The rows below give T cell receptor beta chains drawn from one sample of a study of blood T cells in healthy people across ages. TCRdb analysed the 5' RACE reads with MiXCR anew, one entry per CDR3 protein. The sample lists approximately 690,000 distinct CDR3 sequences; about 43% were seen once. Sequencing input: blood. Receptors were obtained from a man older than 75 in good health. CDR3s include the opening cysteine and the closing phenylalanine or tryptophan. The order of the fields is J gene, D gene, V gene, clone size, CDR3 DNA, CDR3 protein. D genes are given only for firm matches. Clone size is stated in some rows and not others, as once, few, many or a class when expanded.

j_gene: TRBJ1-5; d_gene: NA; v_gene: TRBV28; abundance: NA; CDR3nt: TGTGCCAGCAGTTTGACGGAGACTGGCAATCAGCCCCAGCATTTT; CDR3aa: CASSLTETGNQPQHF
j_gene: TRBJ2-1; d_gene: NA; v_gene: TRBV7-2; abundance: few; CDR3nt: TGTGCCAGCAGCCCTCAGACAGGAGGGATGAACAATGAGCAGTTCTTC; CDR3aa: CASSPQTGGMNNEQFF
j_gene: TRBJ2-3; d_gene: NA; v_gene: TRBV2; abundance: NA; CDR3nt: TGTGCCAGCACTGCATACGAGGGAATCTCAGATACGCAGTATTTT; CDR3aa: CASTAYEGISDTQYF
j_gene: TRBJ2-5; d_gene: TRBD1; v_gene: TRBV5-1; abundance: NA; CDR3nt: TGCGCCAGCAGCCGCCTGGGCGGGTCAGGGGGAGAGACCCAGTACTTC; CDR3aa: CASSRLGGSGGETQYF
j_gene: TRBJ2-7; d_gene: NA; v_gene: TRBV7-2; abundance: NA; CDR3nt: TGTGCCAGCAGCTTCCATACAGGCGAGCAGTACTTC; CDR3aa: CASSFHTGEQYF
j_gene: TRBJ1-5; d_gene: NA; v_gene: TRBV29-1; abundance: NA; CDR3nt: TGCAGCGTTGGAAGGACGGTGGGCCAGCCCCAGCATTTT; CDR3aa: CSVGRTVGQPQHF
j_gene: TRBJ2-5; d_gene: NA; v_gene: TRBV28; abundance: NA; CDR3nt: TGTGCCAGCAGTCGATTTAGGGAGTTGCAAGAGACCCAGTACTTC; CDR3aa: CASSRFRELQETQYF
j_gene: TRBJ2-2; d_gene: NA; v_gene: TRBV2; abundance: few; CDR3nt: TGTGCCAGCAGTGACAGCGAGAGGACCCTACGAGAGGAGCTGTTTTTT; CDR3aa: CASSDSERTLREELFF
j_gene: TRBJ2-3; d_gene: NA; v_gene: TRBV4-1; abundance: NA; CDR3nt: TGCGCCAGCAGCCAAGATCGGGGTAATGGGAGAACAGATACGCAGTATTTT; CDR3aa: CASSQDRGNGRTDTQYF
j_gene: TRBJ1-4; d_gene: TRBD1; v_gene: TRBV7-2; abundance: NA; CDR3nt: TGTGCCAGCAGCCTAACAACAGGGGGCGGTGAAAAACTGTTTTTT; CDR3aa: CASSLTTGGGEKLFF
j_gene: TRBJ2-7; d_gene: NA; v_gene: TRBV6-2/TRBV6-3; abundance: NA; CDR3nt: TGTGCCAGCCATGACAACTACAATGAGCAGTACTTC; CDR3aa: CASHDNYNEQYF
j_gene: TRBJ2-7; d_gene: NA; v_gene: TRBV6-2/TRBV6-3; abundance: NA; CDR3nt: TGTGCCCCTGGGCGTCCTAAGGCGAACTACGAGCAGTACTTC; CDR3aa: CAPGRPKANYEQYF
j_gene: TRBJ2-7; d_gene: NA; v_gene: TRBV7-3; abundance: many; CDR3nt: TGTGCCAGCAGCCCGGGTAGTAGCTCCTACGAGCAGTACTTC; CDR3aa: CASSPGSSSYEQYF
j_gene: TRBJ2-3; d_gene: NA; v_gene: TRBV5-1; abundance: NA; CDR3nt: TGCGCCAACAGCTTGGAAGGGACAGATACGCAGTATTTT; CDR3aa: CANSLEGTDTQYF
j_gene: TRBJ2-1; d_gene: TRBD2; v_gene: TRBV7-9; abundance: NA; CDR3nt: TGTGCCAGCAGCGTAGCGGGGGACAATGAGCAGTTCTTC; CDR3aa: CASSVAGDNEQFF
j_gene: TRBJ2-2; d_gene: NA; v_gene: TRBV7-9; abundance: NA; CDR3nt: TGTGCCAGCAGCGAAACTTCCACCGGGGAGCTGTTTTTT; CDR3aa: CASSETSTGELFF
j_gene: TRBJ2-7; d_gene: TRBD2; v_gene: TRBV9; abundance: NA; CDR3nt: TGTGCCAGCAGCGTAGTAAGCGGGGGGGCGCACGAGCAGTACTTC; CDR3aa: CASSVVSGGAHEQYF
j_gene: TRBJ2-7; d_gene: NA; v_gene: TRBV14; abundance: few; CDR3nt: TGTGCCAGCAGCCAACCTCGGGCCTCCTCCTACGAGCAGTACTTC; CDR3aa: CASSQPRASSYEQYF
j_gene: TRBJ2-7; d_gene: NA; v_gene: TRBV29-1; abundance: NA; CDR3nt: TGCATCGTTGCCCAAAACAGCTACGAGCAGTACTTC; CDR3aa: CIVAQNSYEQYF
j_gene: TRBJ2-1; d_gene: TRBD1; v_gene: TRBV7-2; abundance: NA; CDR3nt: TGTGCCAGCAGCTTATCGGGACAGGGAAAAGGGGAGCAGTTCTTC; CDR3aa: CASSLSGQGKGEQFF
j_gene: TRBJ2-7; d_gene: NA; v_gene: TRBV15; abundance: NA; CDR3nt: TGTGCCACCAGCAGACCCAGCAACACCTACGAGCAGTACTTC; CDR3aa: CATSRPSNTYEQYF
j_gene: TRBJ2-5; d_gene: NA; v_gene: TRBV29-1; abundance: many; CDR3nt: TGCAGCGGTGGACAGTCACAAGAGACCCAGTACTTC; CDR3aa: CSGGQSQETQYF
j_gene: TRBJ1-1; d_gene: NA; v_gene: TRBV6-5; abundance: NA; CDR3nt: TGTGCCAGCAGATCTCCAGGAACTGAAGCTTTCTTT; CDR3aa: CASRSPGTEAFF
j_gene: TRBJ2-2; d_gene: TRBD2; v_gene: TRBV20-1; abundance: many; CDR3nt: TGCAGTGCGCCGGGACTAGCGGGTCTGGGCTCCGGGGAGCTGTTTTTT; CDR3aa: CSAPGLAGLGSGELFF
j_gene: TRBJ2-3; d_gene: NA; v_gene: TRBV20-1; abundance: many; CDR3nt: TGCAGTGCTGGTCGCGTAGCAGATACGCAGTATTTT; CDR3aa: CSAGRVADTQYF
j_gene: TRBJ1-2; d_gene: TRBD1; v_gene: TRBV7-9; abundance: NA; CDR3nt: TGTGCCAGCAGCTTAGCTGGACAGGGGAGGCTTGGCTACACCTTC; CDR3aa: CASSLAGQGRLGYTF
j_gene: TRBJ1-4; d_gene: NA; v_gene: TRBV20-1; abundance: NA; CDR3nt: TGCAGTGCTAGGGCAGGGGCTAATGAAAAACTGTTTTTT; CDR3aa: CSARAGANEKLFF
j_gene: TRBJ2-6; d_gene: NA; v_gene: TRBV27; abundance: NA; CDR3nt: TGTGCCAGCAGTTTGCGCACATTAAACTCTGGGGCCAACGTCCTGACTTTC; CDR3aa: CASSLRTLNSGANVLTF
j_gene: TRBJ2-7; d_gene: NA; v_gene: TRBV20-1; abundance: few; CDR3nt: TGCAGTGCTAGAGATCTAATAGGTCCCTACGAGCAGTACTTC; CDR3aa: CSARDLIGPYEQYF
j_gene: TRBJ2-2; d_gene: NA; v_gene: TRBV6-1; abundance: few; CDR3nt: TGTGCCAGCACGTCGCTGAACACCGGGGAGCTGTTTTTT; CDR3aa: CASTSLNTGELFF
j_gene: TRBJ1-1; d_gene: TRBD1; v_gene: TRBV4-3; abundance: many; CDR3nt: TGCGCCAGCAGCCAGGACAGGGGGCGTGAAGCTTTCTTT; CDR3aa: CASSQDRGREAFF
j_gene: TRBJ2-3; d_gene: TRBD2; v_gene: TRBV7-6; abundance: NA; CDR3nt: TGTGCCAGCAGCTTAACCCCTAGCGGCGGGCCAGATACGCAGTATTTT; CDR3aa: CASSLTPSGGPDTQYF
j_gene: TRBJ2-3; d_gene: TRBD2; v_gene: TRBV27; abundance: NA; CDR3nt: TGTGCCAGCAGGCGGACTAGCGGCCCTAGCACAGATACGCAGTATTTT; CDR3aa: CASRRTSGPSTDTQYF
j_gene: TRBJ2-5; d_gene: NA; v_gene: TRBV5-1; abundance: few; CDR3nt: TGCGCCAGCAGCTTGCCCACCGGGGCCAGTGCAGAGACCCAGTACTTC; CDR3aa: CASSLPTGASAETQYF
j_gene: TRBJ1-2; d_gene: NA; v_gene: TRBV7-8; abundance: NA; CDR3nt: TGTGCCAGCAGCTTACCCGGGTTGCCGTTTGATGGCTACACCTTC; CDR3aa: CASSLPGLPFDGYTF
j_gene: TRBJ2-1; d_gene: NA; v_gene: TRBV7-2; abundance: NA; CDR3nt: TGTGCCAGCAGTAACCGACAGAGGGGGAATGAGCAGTTCTTC; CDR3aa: CASSNRQRGNEQFF
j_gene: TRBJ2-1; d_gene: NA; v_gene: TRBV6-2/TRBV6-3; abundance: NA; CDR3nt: TGTGCCAGCAGTTACGAGAGACTACAGAACTATGAGCAGTTCTTC; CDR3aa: CASSYERLQNYEQFF
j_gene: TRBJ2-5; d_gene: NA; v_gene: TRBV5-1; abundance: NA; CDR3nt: TGCGCCAGCCGCTCCACAGGGGGGGAAGAGACCCAGTACTTC; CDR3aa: CASRSTGGEETQYF
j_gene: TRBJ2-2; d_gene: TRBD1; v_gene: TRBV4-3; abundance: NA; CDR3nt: TGCGCCAGCAGCCCGAGACAGGGAAACACCGGGGAGCTGTTTTTT; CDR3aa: CASSPRQGNTGELFF
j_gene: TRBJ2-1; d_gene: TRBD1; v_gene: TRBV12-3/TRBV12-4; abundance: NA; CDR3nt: TGTGCCAGCAGTTTGAGTCAGGGGGCGACTGAGCAGTTCTTC; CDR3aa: CASSLSQGATEQFF
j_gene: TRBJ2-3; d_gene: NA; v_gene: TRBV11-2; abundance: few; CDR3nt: TGTGCCAGCAGCTCATGGGTAAGGCCAGATACGCAGTATTTT; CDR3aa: CASSSWVRPDTQYF
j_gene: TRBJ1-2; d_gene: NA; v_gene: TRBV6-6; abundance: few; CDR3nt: TGTGCCAGCAGTTACTCCTCTCGGGGCAACTATGGCTACACCTTC; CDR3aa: CASSYSSRGNYGYTF
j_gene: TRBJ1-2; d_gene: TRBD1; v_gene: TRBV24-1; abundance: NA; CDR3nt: TGTGCCACCAGTGCCAGACAGGGAGTTTATGGCTACACCTTC; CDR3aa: CATSARQGVYGYTF
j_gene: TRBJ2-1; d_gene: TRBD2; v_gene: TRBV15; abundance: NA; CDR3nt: TGTGCCACCAGCAGATTAGCGGGAACCTACAATGAGCAGTTCTTC; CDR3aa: CATSRLAGTYNEQFF
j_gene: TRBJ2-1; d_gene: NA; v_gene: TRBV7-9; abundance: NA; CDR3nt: TGTGCCAGCAGCTTAGGTCGGTCCAATGAGCAGTTCTTC; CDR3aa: CASSLGRSNEQFF
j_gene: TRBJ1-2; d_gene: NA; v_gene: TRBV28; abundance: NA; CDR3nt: TGTGCCAGCGGGAGGAGGGCAGACACCTTC; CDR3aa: CASGRRADTF
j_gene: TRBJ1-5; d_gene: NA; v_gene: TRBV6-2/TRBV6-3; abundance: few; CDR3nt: TGTGCCAGCAGTTACTCGAAGGTGGTGGATAGCAATCAGCCCCAGCATTTT; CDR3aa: CASSYSKVVDSNQPQHF